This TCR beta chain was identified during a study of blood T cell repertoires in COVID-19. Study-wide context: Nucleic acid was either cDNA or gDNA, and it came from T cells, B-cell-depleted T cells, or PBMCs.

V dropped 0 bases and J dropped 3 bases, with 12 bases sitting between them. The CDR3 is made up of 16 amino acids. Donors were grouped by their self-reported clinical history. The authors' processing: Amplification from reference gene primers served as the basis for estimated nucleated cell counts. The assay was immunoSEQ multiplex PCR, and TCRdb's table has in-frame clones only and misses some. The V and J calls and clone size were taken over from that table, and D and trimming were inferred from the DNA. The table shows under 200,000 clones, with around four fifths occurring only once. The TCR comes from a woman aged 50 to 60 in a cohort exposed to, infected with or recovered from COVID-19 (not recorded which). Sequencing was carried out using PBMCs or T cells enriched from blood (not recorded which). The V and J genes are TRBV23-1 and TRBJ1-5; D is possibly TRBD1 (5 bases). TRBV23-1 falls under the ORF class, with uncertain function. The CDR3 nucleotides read TGCGCCAGCAGTCAATCGGGAGGGGAGAACAATCAGCCCCAGCATTTT. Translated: CASSQSGGENNQPQHF.